Following are 13 T cell receptor beta chains from one sample sequenced in a study of T cell responses to AZD1222 COVID-19 vaccine. Measured with immunoSEQ multiplex PCR; TCRdb has only the in-frame clones, and not every one. The table lists 80,000 or so clones, 87% of them singletons. This specimen consisted of peripheral blood, obtained on day 0 of AZD1222 vaccination. These receptors originate from an adult in good health.

V gene TRBV5-8 combines with J gene TRBJ2-7; 10 bases are a match to TRBD1. With 4 bases clipped from V and 3 bases from J, the junction kept 7 bases outside the gene matches. Germline CDR1 is SGHTS and CDR2 is YDEGEE. The CDR3 spans 15 residues. The CDR3 nucleotides are TGTGCCAGCAGCCTCGGGACAGGGGAATACTACGAGCAGTACTTC. As protein: CASSLGTGEYYEQYF.

J is TRBJ2-1 and V is TRBV5-1, with D possibly being TRBD1 (6 bases). Germline loops: CDR1 SGHRS, CDR2 YFSETQ. The CDR3 has 14 residues. The V gene lost 6 bases and the J gene lost 7 bases, with 17 bases spanning the gap. CDR3 sequence: CASIQSTGLNEQFF. The CDR3 DNA follows: TGCGCCAGCATCCAGAGTACAGGGTTGAATGAGCAGTTCTTC.

The chain uses TRBV19 and TRBJ1-3; D perhaps matches TRBD1 (5 bases). The CDR3 has 14 amino acids. Germline V gene sequence: CDR1 LNHDA, CDR2 SQIVND (reference sequence). V was cut by 9 bases and J by 0 bases, with 12 bases left in between. The CDR3 sequence: CASRWDFSGNTIYF. CDR3 bases: TGTGCCAGCAGATGGGACTTCTCTGGAAACACCATATATTTT.

The chain uses TRBV6-5 and TRBJ2-1; the D gene could be TRBD1 or TRBD2 (6 bases each). CDR1 is MNHEY, CDR2 SVGAGI, per germline. The CDR3 contains 13 residues. The V end lost 2 bases, the J end lost 7 bases, and 9 bases lay between the germline ends. CDR3 nucleotides: TGTGCCAGCAGTTACGGGGGGCAAAATGAGCAGTTCTTC. Amino acid sequence: CASSYGGQNEQFF.

This clone was counted between two and nine times. The chain employs TRBV5-1 and TRBJ2-1, with 13 bases identical to TRBD2. CDR1 SGHRS and CDR2 YFSETQ come from the germline V gene. After removal of 2 bases from V and 8 bases from J, the junction contained 10 bases not matched to a gene. The CDR3 has 17 residues. The CDR3 coding sequence is TGCGCCAGCAGCTTAGTCCCGGGACTAGCGGGAAAGGATGAGCAGTTCTTC. This sequence encodes CASSLVPGLAGKDEQFF. Looking up the rest from reference TRBV5-1 and TRBJ2-1 gives the full variable domain: KAGVTQTPRYLIKTRGQQVTLSCSPISGHRSVSWYQQTPGQGLQFLFEYFSETQRNKGNFPGRFSGRQFSNSRSEMNVSTLELGDSALYLCASSLVPGLAGKDEQFFGPGTRLTVL.

The chain links TRBV5-1 to TRBJ1-4; D is uncertain. V gave up 1 base and J gave up 5 bases, with 9 bases separating them. CDR3 length: 14 amino acids. Germline V gene lookup returns CDR1 SGHRS and CDR2 YFSETQ. The DNA of the CDR3 is TGCGCCAGCAGCTTGAAGGGAATAAATGAAAAACTGTTTTTT. This gives the protein CASSLKGINEKLFF.

This clone was detected a few times. The rearrangement joins TRBV5-6 to TRBJ2-2, with TRBD1 identical over 10 bases. V was pared by 3 bases and J by 4 bases, with 12 bases of the junction left unmatched. Germline loops: CDR1 SGHDT, CDR2 YYEEEE. The length of the CDR3 is 18 residues. DNA of the CDR3: TGTGCCAGCAGCTCGACCGCGGGACAGGGGCGCGGCACCGGGGAGCTGTTTTTT. This codes for CASSSTAGQGRGTGELFF.

The V gene is TRBV10-1, the J gene TRBJ2-7; D may match TRBD1 or TRBD2 (5 bases each). This CDR3 has 11 residues. Between the trimmed V and J ends, which lost 11 bases and 7 bases, there was a span of 15 bases. Per the germline V gene, CDR1 is WNHNN and CDR2 is SYGVQD (reference sequence). Here the CDR3 DNA reads TGCGCCCGGGGACCTCACGAGGAGCAGTACTTC. It encodes CARGPHEEQYF.

The chain joins TRBV6-5 to TRBJ1-2, with D unclear. V lost 5 bases and J 8 bases, leaving 12 bases between the germline ends. The CDR3 spans 12 residues. CDR1 and CDR2 from the germline V gene are MNHEY and SVGAGI. CDR3 sequence reads: CASSPSREGYTF. The DNA of the CDR3 is TGTGCCAGCAGTCCCTCACGAGAAGGCTACACCTTC.

This sequence joins TRBV10-3 and TRBJ1-1, with 9 bases fitting TRBD1. Germline assignment: CDR1 ENHRY and CDR2 SYGVKD. Trimming cost V 6 bases and J 5 bases; bases outside gene matches: 13. This CDR3 is 16 amino acids long. The CDR3 DNA follows: TGTGCCATCAGCATTACCCCGGGACAGGGACCGACTGAAGCTTTCTTT. Translation gives CAISITPGQGPTEAFF.

The chain joins TRBV18 to TRBJ2-1; a weak D match, TRBD1 (6 bases). CDR1 is KGHSH, CDR2 LQKENI, per germline. This CDR3 has 15 amino acids. Trimming removed 5 bases from V and 1 base from J, with 12 bases in between. The CDR3 DNA is TGTGCCAGCTCAACGACAGGTTCTTCCTACAATGAGCAGTTCTTC. This encodes CASSTTGSSYNEQFF. The complete variable domain, with remaining parts taken from reference TRBV18 and TRBJ2-1, reads NAGVMQNPRHLVRRRGQEARLRCSPMKGHSHVYWYRQLPEEGLKFMVYLQKENIIDESGMPKERFSAEFPKEGPSILRIQQVVRGDSAAYFCASSTTGSSYNEQFFGPGTRLTVL.

The rearrangement joins TRBV12-3 or TRBV12-4 to TRBJ1-2, with no clear D. V was trimmed by 2 bases and J by 2 bases, leaving 3 bases between them. The CDR3 spans 12 residues. The CDR3 DNA reads TGTGCCAGCAGTTTATCAAACTATGGCTACACCTTC. Translating gives CASSLSNYGYTF.

The chain employs TRBV7-9 and TRBJ1-1, with TRBD1 as a possible D gene (5 bases). Germline V gene data show CDR1 as SEHNR and CDR2 as FQNEAQ (reference sequence). The CDR3 covers 14 residues. The ends were cut back, 7 bases at V and 4 bases at J, with 16 bases in the middle. The chain's CDR3 is CASNGVGGGTEAFF. CDR3 coding DNA: TGTGCCAGCAATGGTGTGGGGGGAGGCACTGAAGCTTTCTTT.